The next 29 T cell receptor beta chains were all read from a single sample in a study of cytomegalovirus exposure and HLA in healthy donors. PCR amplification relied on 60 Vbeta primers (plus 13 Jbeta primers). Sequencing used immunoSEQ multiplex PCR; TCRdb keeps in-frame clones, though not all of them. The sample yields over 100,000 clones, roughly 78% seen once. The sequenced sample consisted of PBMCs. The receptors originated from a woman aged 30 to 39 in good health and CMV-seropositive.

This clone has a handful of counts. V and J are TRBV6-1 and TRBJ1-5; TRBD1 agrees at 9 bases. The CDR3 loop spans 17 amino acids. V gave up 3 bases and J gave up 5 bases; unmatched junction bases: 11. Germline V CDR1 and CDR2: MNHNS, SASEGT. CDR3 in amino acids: CASSDRGGQGGYQPQHF. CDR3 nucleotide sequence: TGTGCCAGCAGTGATAGAGGGGGACAGGGCGGATATCAGCCCCAGCATTTT.

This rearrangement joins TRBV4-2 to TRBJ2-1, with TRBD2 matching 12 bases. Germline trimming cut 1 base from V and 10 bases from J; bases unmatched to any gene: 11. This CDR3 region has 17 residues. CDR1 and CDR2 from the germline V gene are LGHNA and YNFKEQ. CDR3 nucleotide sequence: TGTGCCAGCAGCCAAGTAGAGACTAGCGGGGGTATAGGGGAGCAGTTCTTC. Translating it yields CASSQVETSGGIGEQFF.

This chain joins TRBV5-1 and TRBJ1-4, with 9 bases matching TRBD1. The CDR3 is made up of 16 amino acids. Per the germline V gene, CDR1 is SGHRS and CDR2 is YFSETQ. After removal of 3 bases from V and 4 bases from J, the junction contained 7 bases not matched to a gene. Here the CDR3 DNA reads TGCGCCAGCAGCTCTACAGGGGGCGCTGGTAATGAAAAACTGTTTTTT. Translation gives CASSSTGGAGNEKLFF.

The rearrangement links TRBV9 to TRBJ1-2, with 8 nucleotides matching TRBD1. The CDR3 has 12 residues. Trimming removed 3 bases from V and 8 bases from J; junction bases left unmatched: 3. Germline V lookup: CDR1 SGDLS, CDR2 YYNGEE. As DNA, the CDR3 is TGTGCCAGCAGCGGGACAGGGTTGGGCTACACCTTC. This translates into CASSGTGLGYTF.

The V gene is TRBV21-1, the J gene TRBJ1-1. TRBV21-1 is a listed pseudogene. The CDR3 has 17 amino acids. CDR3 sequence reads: CASTDLEGEGEDTEAFF. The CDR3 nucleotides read TGTGCCAGCACCGATCTGGAGGGGGAGGGGGAGGACACTGAAGCTTTCTTT.

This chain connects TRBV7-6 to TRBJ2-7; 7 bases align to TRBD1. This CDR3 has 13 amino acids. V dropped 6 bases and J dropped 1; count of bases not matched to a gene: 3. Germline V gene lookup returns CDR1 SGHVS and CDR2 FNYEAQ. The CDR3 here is CASRPGQSYEQYF. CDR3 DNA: TGTGCCAGCAGACCGGGACAGTCCTACGAGCAGTACTTC.

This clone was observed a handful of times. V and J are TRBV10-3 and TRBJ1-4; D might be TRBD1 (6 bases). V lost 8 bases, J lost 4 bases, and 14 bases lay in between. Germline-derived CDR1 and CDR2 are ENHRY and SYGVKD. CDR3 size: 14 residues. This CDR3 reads CAISPDRLNEKLFF. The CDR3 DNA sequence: TGTGCCATCTCCCCCGACAGGCTTAATGAAAAACTGTTTTTT.

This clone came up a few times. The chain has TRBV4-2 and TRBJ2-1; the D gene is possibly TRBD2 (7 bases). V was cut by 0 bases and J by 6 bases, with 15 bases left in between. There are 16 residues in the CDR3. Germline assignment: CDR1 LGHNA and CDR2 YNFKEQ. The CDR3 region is CASSQDLGGAFNEQFF. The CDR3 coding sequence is TGTGCCAGCAGCCAAGATTTGGGGGGGGCCTTCAATGAGCAGTTCTTC.

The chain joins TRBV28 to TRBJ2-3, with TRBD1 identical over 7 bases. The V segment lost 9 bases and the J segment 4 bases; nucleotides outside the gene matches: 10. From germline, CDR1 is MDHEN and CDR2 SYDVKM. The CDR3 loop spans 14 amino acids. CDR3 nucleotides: TGTGCCAGTGCATACAGGGGCTTTTCAGATACGCAGTATTTT. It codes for CASAYRGFSDTQYF.

The CDR3 loop reads CARSFGAGGSYEQYF. In DNA, the CDR3 is TGTGCCAGAAGCTTTGGAGCGGGGGGATCGTACGAGCAGTACTTC. The chain is built from TRBV5-3 and TRBJ2-7; 9 bases agree with TRBD2. TRBV5-3 counts as an open reading frame of uncertain function. This CDR3 comprises 15 residues. V shed 2 bases, J shed 4 bases, and the junction held 7 bases outside the gene matches.

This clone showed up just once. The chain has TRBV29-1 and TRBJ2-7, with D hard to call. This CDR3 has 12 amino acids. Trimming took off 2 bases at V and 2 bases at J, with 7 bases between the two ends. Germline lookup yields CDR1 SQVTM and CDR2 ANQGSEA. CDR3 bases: TGCAGCGTTGAATTAGCTACCTACGAGCAGTACTTC. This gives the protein CSVELATYEQYF.

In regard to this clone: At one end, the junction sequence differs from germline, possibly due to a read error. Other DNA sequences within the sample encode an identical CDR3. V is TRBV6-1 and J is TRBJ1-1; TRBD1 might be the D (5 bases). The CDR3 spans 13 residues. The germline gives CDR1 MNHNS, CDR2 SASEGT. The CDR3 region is CATRGVMNTEAFF. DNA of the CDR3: TGCGCCACACGGGGGGTGATGAACACTGAAGCTTTCTTT.

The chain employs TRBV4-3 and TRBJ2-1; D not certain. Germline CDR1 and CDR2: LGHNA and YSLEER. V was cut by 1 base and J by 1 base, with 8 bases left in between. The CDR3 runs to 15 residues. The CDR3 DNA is TGCGCCAGCAGCCAAGCAACCGGGTCCTACAATGAGCAGTTCTTC. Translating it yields CASSQATGSYNEQFF.

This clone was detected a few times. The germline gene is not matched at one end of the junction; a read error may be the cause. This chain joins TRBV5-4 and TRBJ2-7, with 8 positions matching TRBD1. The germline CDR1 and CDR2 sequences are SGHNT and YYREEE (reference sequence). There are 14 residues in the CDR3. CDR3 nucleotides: TGTGCCAGCAGTCTCGACAGGGGTGGGGTTGTTGAGAACTTC. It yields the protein CASSLDRGGVVENF.

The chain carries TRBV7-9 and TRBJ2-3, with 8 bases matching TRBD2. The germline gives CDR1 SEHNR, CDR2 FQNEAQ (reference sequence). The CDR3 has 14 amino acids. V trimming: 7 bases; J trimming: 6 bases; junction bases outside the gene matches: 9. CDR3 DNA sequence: TGTGCCAGCATCGAGAGCGGGGGCGGGGATACGCAGTATTTT. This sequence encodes CASIESGGGDTQYF.

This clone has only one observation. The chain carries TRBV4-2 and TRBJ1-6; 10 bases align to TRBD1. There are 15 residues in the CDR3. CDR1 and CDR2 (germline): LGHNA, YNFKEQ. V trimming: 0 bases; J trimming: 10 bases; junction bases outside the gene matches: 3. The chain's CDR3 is CASSQEGTGVSPLHF. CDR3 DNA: TGTGCCAGCAGCCAAGAGGGGACAGGGGTATCACCCCTCCACTTT.

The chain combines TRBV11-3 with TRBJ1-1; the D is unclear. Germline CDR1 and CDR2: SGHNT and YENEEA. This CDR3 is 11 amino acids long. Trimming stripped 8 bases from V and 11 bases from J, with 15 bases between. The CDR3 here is CASGVWASAFF. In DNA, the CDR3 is TGTGCCAGCGGCGTTTGGGCATCGGCTTTCTTT.

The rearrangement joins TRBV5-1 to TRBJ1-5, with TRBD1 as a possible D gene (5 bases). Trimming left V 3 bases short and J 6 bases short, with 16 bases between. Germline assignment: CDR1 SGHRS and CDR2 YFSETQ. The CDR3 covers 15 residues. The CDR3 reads CASSSGLGGGQPQHF. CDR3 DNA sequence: TGCGCCAGCAGCTCGGGCCTCGGGGGGGGTCAGCCCCAGCATTTT.

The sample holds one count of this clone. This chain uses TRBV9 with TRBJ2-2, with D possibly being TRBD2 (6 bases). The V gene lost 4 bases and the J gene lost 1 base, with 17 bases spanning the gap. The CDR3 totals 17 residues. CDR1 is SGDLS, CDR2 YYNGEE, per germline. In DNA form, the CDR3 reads TGTGCCAGCAGCCCAGGAGGTGGGGGGAGGAACACCGGGGAGCTGTTTTTT. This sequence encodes CASSPGGGGRNTGELFF.

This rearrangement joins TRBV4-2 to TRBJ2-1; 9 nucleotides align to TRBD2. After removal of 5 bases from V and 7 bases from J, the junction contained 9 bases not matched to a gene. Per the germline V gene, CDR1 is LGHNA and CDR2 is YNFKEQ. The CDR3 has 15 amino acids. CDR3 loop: CASSSLAGGVNEQFF. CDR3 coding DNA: TGTGCCAGCAGCTCACTCGCGGGGGGGGTGAATGAGCAGTTCTTC.

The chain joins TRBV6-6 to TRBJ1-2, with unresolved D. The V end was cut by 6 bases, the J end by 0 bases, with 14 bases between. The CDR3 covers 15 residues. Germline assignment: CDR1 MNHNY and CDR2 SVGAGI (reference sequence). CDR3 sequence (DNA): TGTGCCAGCAGCGAAATTTCAACAGCTAACTATGGCTACACCTTC. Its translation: CASSEISTANYGYTF.

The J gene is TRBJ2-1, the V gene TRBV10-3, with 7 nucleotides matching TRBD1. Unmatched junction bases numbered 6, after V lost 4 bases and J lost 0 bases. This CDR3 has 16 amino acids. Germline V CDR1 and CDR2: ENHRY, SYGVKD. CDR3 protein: CAISAAQGSSYNEQFF. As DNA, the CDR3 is TGTGCCATCAGTGCCGCACAGGGGAGCTCCTACAATGAGCAGTTCTTC.

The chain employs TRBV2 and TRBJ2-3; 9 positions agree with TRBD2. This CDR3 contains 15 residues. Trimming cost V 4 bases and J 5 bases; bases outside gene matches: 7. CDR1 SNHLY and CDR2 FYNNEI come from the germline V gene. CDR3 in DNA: TGTGCCAGCAGTGCAGATAGCGGGGGTCTAGATACGCAGTATTTT. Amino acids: CASSADSGGLDTQYF.

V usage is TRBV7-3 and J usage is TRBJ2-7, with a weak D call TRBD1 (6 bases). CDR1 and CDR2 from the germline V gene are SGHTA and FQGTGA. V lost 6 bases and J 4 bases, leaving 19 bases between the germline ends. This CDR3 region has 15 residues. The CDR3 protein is CASRKQGGEVYEQYF. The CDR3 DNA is TGTGCCAGCAGGAAACAGGGCGGAGAAGTATACGAGCAGTACTTC.

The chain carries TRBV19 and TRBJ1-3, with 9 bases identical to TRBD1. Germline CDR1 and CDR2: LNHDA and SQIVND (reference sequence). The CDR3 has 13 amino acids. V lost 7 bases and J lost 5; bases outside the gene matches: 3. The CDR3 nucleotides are TGTGCCAGTACCGGGACAGGGAGAAACACCATATATTTT. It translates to CASTGTGRNTIYF.

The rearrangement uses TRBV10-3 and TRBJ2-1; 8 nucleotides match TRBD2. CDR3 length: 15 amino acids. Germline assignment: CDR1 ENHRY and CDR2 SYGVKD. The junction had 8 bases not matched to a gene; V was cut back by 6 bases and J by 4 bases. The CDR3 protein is CAISVGAGGYNEQFF. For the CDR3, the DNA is TGTGCCATCAGCGTGGGGGCGGGGGGTTACAATGAGCAGTTCTTC.

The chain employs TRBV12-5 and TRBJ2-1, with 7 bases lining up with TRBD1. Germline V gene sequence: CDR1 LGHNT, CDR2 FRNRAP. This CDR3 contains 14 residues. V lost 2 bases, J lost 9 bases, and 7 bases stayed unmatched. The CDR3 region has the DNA TGTGCTAGTGGTTTGTTAACAGGGGTGGGTGAGCAGTTCTTC. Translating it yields CASGLLTGVGEQFF.

CDR3: CASSADGRSGNTIYF. As DNA, the CDR3 is TGTGCCAGCAGCGCGGATGGCCGCTCTGGAAACACCATATATTTT. The chain uses TRBV5-4 and TRBJ1-3, with unresolved D. The CDR3 extends over 15 amino acids. Trimming cost V 4 bases and J 0 bases, with 11 bases left between them. Germline lookup yields CDR1 SGHNT and CDR2 YYREEE (reference sequence). Combining the CDR3 with reference TRBV5-4 and TRBJ1-3 gives the whole variable domain ETGVTQSPTHLIKTRGQQVTLRCSSQSGHNTVSWYQQALGQGPQFIFQYYREEENGRGNFPPRFSGLQFPNYSSELNVNALELDDSALYLCASSADGRSGNTIYFGEGSWLTVV.

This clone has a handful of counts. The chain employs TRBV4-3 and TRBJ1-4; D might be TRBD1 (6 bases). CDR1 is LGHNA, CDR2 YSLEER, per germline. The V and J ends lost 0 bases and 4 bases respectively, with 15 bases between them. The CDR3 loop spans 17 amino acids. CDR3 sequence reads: CASSQDSGEFYNEKLFF. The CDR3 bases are TGCGCCAGCAGCCAAGACTCAGGGGAGTTTTATAATGAAAAACTGTTTTTT.